What follows is one TCR beta chain and its context. Primed by a sample-barcoded 5' primer and a J-beta primer mix, a second PCR proceeded for 7 to 11 cycles. Carrying 12 random nucleotides, a template-switch adaptor labeled each individual cDNA molecule. TCRdb redid the calling of the 5' RACE reads with MiXCR, one entry per CDR3 protein. The sample yields around 800,000 distinct CDR3 sequences, roughly 26% seen once. This sample is part of a study of blood T cells in healthy people across ages. The CDR3 runs 17 residues. CDR1 MGHRA and CDR2 YSYEKL come from the germline V gene. V lost 3 bases and J lost 3; bases outside the gene matches: 10. Isolating PBMCs gave at least 6 million of these cells per sample. In addition, the sample was reused for a study of T cells of mothers and their children. From that report: Per 15 ul, 1.5 ug of RNA was used, with all extracted RNA going into cDNA synthesis.

The rearrangement links TRBV4-1 to TRBJ2-1, with 8 bases that match TRBD2. This receptor was taken from a boy aged 5-17 years in good health. The sequencing input was blood. The CDR3 bases are TGCGCCAGCAGCCATGGTCAGAGCGGGGGTCGCTACAATGAGCAGTTCTTC. Its protein is CASSHGQSGGRYNEQFF.